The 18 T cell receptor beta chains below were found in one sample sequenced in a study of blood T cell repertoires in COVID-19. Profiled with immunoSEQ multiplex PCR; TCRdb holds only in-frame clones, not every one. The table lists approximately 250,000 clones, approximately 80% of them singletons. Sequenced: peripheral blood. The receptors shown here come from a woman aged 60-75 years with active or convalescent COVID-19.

DNA for the CDR3: TGTGCCAGCAGCCAATCTCCCGAACAGGGGACCACCTTC. It codes for CASSQSPEQGTTF. This chain joins TRBV3-1 (or the pseudogene TRBV3-2) and TRBJ1-2, with 7 bases that match TRBD1. V lost 2 bases and J lost 13; bases outside the gene matches: 10. Per the germline V gene, CDR1 is LGHDT and CDR2 is YNNKEL (reference sequence). There are 13 residues in the CDR3.

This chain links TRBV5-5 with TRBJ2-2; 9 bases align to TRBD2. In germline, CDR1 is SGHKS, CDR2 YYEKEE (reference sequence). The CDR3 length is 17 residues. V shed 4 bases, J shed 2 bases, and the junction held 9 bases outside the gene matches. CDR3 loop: CASSPLAGLANTGELFF. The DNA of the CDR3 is TGTGCCAGCAGCCCTCTAGCGGGACTAGCCAACACCGGGGAGCTGTTTTTT.

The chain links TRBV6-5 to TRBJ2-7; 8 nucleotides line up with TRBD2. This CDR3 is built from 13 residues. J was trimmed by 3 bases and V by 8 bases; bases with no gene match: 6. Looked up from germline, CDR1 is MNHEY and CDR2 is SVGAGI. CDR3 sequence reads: CASSLAGFYEQYF. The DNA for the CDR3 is TGTGCCAGCTCCCTAGCGGGTTTCTACGAGCAGTACTTC.

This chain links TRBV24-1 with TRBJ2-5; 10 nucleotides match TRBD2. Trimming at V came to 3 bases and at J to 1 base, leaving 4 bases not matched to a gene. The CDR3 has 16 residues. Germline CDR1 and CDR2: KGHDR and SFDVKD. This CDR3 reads CATSDTSGALQETQYF. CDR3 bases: TGTGCCACCAGTGATACTAGCGGGGCCCTCCAAGAGACCCAGTACTTC.

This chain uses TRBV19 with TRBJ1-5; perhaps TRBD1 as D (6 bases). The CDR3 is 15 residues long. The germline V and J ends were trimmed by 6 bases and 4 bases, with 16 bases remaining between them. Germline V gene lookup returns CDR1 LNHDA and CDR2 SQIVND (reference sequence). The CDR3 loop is CASSLGQRRNQPQHF. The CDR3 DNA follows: TGTGCCAGTAGCCTCGGACAGCGACGGAATCAGCCCCAGCATTTT.

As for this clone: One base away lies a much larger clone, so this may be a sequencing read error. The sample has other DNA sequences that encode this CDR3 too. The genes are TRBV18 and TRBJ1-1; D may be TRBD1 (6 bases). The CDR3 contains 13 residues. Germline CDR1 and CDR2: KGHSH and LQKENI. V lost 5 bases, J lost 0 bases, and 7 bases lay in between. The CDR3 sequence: CASSGQMNTEAFF. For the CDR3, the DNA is TGTGCCAGCTCAGGACAGATGAACACTGAAGCTTTCTTT.

The CDR3 nucleotides are TGCGCCAGCAGCTTCGCTACAGGACTAGCGGGGGGCCCCCAAGAGACCCAGTACTTC. Its protein is CASSFATGLAGGPQETQYF. The chain recombines TRBV5-1 with TRBJ2-5; TRBD2 matches at 14 bases. The germline gives CDR1 SGHRS, CDR2 YFSETQ. The CDR3 length is 19 residues. V lost 2 bases to trimming and J lost 1 base; unmatched junction nucleotides: 10.

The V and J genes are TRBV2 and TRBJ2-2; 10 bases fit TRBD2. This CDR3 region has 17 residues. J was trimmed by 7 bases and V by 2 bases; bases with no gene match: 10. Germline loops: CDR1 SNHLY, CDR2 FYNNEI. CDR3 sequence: CASSEPASGRQNGELFF. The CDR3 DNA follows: TGTGCCAGCAGTGAACCTGCTAGCGGGAGACAAAACGGGGAGCTGTTTTTT.

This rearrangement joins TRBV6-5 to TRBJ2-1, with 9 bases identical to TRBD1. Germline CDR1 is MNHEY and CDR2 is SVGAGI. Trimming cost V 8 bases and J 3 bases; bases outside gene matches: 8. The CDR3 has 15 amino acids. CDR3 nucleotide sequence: TGTGCCAGCTCTGACAGGACAGGGGTCTACAATGAGCAGTTCTTC. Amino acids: CASSDRTGVYNEQFF.

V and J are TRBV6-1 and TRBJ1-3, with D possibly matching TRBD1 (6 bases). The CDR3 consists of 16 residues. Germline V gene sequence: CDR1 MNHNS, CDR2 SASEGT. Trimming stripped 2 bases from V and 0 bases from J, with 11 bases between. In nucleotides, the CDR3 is TGTGCCAGCAGTGAAAGGACAGTCCTCTCTGGAAACACCATATATTTT. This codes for CASSERTVLSGNTIYF.

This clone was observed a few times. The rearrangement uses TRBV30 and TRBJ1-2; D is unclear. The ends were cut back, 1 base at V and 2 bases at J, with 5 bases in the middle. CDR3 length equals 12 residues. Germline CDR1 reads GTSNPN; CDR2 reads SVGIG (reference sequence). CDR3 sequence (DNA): TGTGCCTGGAGTGGCGGGAACTATGGCTACACCTTC. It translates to CAWSGGNYGYTF.

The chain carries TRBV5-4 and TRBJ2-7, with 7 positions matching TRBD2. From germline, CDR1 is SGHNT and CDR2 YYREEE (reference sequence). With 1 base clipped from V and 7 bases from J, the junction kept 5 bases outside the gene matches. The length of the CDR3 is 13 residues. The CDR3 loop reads CASSLWRGGEQYF. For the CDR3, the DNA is TGTGCCAGCAGCTTGTGGAGGGGAGGGGAGCAGTACTTC. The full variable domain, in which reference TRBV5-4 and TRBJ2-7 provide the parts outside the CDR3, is ETGVTQSPTHLIKTRGQQVTLRCSSQSGHNTVSWYQQALGQGPQFIFQYYREEENGRGNFPPRFSGLQFPNYSSELNVNALELDDSALYLCASSLWRGGEQYFGPGTRLTVT.

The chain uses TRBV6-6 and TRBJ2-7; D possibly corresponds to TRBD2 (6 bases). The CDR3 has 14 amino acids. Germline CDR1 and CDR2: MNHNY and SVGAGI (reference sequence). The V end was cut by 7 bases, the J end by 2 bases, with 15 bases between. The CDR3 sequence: CASTPARGTYEQYV. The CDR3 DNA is TGTGCCAGCACTCCCGCTCGGGGGACCTACGAGCAGTACGTC.

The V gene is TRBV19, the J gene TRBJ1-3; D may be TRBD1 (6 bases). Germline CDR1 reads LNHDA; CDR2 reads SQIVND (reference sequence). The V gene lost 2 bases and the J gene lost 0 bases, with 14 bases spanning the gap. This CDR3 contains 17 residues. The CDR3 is CASSISSGASSGNTIYF. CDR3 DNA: TGTGCCAGTAGTATATCCTCAGGGGCCAGCTCTGGAAACACCATATATTTT.

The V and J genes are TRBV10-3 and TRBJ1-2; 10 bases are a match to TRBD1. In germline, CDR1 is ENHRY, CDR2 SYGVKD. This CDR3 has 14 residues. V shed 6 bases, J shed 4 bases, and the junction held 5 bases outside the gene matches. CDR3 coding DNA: TGTGCCATCAGCGGGACAGGGGTCGGCTATGGCTACACCTTC. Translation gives CAISGTGVGYGYTF.

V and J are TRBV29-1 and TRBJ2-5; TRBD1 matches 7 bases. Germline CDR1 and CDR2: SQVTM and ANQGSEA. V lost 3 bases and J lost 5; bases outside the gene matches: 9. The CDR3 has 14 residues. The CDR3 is CSVDLGGRRETQYF. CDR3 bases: TGCAGCGTTGATCTAGGGGGCCGGAGGGAGACCCAGTACTTC. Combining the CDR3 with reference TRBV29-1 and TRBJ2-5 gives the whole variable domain SAVISQKPSRDICQRGTSLTIQCQVDSQVTMMFWYRQQPGQSLTLIATANQGSEATYESGFVIDKFPISRPNLTFSTLTVSNMSPEDSSIYLCSVDLGGRRETQYFGPGTRLLVL.

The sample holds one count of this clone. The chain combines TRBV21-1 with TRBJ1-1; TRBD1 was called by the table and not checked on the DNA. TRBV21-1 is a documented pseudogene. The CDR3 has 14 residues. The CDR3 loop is CASSTRTERYEAFF. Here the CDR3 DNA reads TGTGCCAGCAGCACCCGGACAGAACGTTATGAAGCTTTCTTT.

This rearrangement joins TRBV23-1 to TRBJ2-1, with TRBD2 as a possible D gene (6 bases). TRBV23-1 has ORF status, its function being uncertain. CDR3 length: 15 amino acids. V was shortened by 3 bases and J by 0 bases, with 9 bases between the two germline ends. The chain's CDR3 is CASSHRLDSYNEQFF. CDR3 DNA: TGCGCCAGCAGTCACCGACTAGACTCCTACAATGAGCAGTTCTTC.